One sample yielded the 15 T cell receptor beta chains listed below, sequenced in a study of identical twins. TCRdb re-called the 5' RACE reads through MiXCR, storing one row per CDR3 protein. The sample includes some 570,000 distinct CDR3 sequences, 20% to 25% of them seen just once. A further study also used this sample, focusing on yellow fever vaccine responses in identical twins.

The sequenced material came from CD4+ T cells sorted from blood. Receptors were obtained from a young woman in good health.

This chain connects TRBV15 to TRBJ2-1, with TRBD2 matching 9 bases. With V trimmed by 0 bases and J by 7 bases, 10 bases remained unmatched. Germline values: CDR1 LNHNV, CDR2 YYDKDF (reference sequence). This CDR3 is 17 amino acids long. The CDR3 DNA sequence: TGTGCCACCAGCAGAGATCGTCGTAGGACTAGCGAGAATGAGCAGTTCTTC. It translates to CATSRDRRRTSENEQFF. Full variable domain (remainder filled in from reference TRBV15 and TRBJ2-1): DAMVIQNPRYQVTQFGKPVTLSCSQTLNHNVMYWYQQKSSQAPKLLFHYYDKDFNNEADTPDNFQSRRPNTSFCFLDIRSPGLGDTAMYLCATSRDRRRTSENEQFFGPGTRLTVL.

The chain links TRBV12-3 or TRBV12-4 to TRBJ2-3, with TRBD2 as a possible D gene (6 bases). The V end was cut by 5 bases, the J end by 9 bases, with 24 bases between. CDR3 length: 16 amino acids. The chain's CDR3 is CASSPETRRLVMTQYF. The CDR3 bases are TGTGCCAGCAGTCCCGAGACTAGGCGGCTTGTAATGACGCAGTATTTT.

V gene TRBV12-3 or TRBV12-4 combines with J gene TRBJ2-2; D perhaps matches TRBD2 (6 bases). V was pared by 6 bases and J by 3 bases, with 11 bases between. The CDR3 has 14 residues. Here the CDR3 DNA reads TGTGCCAGCAGGGCCGGGGGTCACACCGGGGAGCTGTTTTTT. Encoded protein: CASRAGGHTGELFF.

There are a few counts of this clonotype. The chain couples TRBV10-3 to TRBJ1-4; D call uncertain. The CDR3 is 13 amino acids. V lost 3 bases and J lost 5, with 7 bases in between. CDR1 ENHRY and CDR2 SYGVKD come from the germline V gene. The CDR3 reads CAISELLNEKLFF. CDR3 sequence (DNA): TGTGCCATCAGTGAACTGTTGAATGAAAAACTGTTTTTT.

This clonotype came up a few times. In DNA form, the CDR3 reads TGTGCCAGCAGCCCAGGAGACAGGAACACCGGGGAGCTGTTTTTT. Translated: CASSPGDRNTGELFF. The rearrangement uses TRBV7-2 and TRBJ2-2, with D tentatively TRBD1 (5 bases). The CDR3 loop spans 15 amino acids. V was cut by 5 bases and J by 1 base, with 11 bases left in between. In germline, CDR1 is SGHTA, CDR2 FQGNSA.

The chain links TRBV6-1 to TRBJ2-1; D is perhaps TRBD2 (6 bases). The CDR3 is 17 residues long. V was shortened by 2 bases and J by 5 bases, with 19 bases between the two germline ends. Germline V gene sequence: CDR1 MNHNS, CDR2 SASEGT. CDR3 amino acids: CASSELVGGIKDNEQFF. As DNA, the CDR3 is TGTGCCAGCAGTGAACTGGTGGGAGGTATAAAGGACAATGAGCAGTTCTTC.

The J gene is TRBJ1-6, the V gene TRBV20-1; 12 bases are a match to TRBD1. Germline V gene sequence: CDR1 DFQATT, CDR2 SNEGSKA (reference sequence). The CDR3 has 20 amino acids. The V segment lost 2 bases and the J segment 2 bases; nucleotides outside the gene matches: 13. The CDR3 here is CSARNRDRGLSSAYNSPLHF. CDR3 DNA: TGCAGTGCTAGAAACCGGGACAGGGGGCTTTCAAGCGCCTATAATTCACCCCTCCACTTT.

This rearrangement joins TRBV4-1 to TRBJ2-1; 14 bases match TRBD2. Trimming took 2 bases from V and 7 from J; bases not matched to a gene: 4. Germline-derived CDR1 and CDR2 are MGHRA and YSYEKL. The CDR3 has 16 amino acids. The CDR3: CASSQTGTSGSNEQFF. The CDR3 DNA reads TGCGCCAGCAGCCAAACCGGGACTAGCGGGAGTAATGAGCAGTTCTTC.

The chain uses TRBV4-1 and TRBJ2-7; D gene unclear. Germline V lookup: CDR1 MGHRA, CDR2 YSYEKL. The V gene lost 2 bases and the J gene lost 0 bases, with 8 bases spanning the gap. The CDR3 totals 14 residues. This chain's CDR3 is CASSQFPSSYEQYV. Written as DNA, the CDR3 is TGCGCCAGCAGCCAATTCCCGAGCTCCTACGAGCAGTACGTC.

This clonotype appeared a few times. The chain combines TRBV27 with TRBJ2-2; 14 bases are a match to TRBD2. This CDR3 contains 18 residues. Unmatched junction bases numbered 13, after V lost 8 bases and J lost 5 bases. Looked up from germline, CDR1 is MNHEY and CDR2 is SMNVEV (reference sequence). The CDR3 reads CASGPGLAGGRRTGELFF. The CDR3 nucleotides read TGTGCCAGCGGGCCCGGACTAGCGGGAGGCCGACGTACCGGGGAGCTGTTTTTT.

The chain employs TRBV7-9 and TRBJ2-1; tentative D call: TRBD1 (5 bases). CDR1 and CDR2 from the germline V gene are SEHNR and FQNEAQ (reference sequence). Trimming removed 4 bases at V and 6 bases at J, with 19 bases between. The CDR3 is 16 residues long. The CDR3 DNA sequence: TGTGCCAGCAGCTCCCTAGGGGCCAAATCTCCCAATGAGCAGTTCTTC. It codes for CASSSLGAKSPNEQFF. The full variable domain, its missing parts supplied by reference TRBV7-9 and TRBJ2-1, is DTGVSQNPRHKITKRGQNVTFRCDPISEHNRLYWYRQTLGQGPEFLTYFQNEAQLEKSRLLSDRFSAERPKGSFSTLEIQRTEQGDSAMYLCASSSLGAKSPNEQFFGPGTRLTVL.

The rearrangement uses TRBV20-1 and TRBJ2-1; no clear D gene. CDR1 DFQATT and CDR2 SNEGSKA come from the germline V gene (reference sequence). This CDR3 has 15 residues. Trimming removed 0 bases at V and 0 bases at J, with 9 bases between. The CDR3 region has the DNA TGCAGTGCTAGAGATGAAGTGAGCTCCTACAATGAGCAGTTCTTC. Its protein product is CSARDEVSSYNEQFF.

This chain uses TRBV5-1 with TRBJ1-2; 7 nucleotides match TRBD1. Germline V gene lookup returns CDR1 SGHRS and CDR2 YFSETQ. This CDR3 is built from 13 residues. The ends lost 3 bases at V and 6 bases at J; junction bases unmatched: 5. The CDR3 protein is CASSYGTADGYTF. The DNA for the CDR3 is TGCGCCAGCAGCTACGGGACAGCGGATGGCTACACCTTC.

The chain's CDR3 is CSASQGSWDEKLFF. The CDR3 coding sequence is TGCAGTGCTAGTCAGGGGTCCTGGGATGAAAAACTGTTTTTT. The chain carries TRBV20-1 and TRBJ1-4, with D perhaps TRBD1 (6 bases). Trimming left V 3 bases short and J 6 bases short, with 14 bases between. The CDR3 is 14 residues long. Germline CDR1 DFQATT, CDR2 SNEGSKA (reference sequence).

This clonotype occurred a few times. This sequence joins TRBV10-3 and TRBJ2-3; D may be TRBD1 (6 bases). This CDR3 is built from 17 residues. Germline V lookup: CDR1 ENHRY, CDR2 SYGVKD. V was trimmed by 6 bases and J by 3 bases, leaving 22 bases between them. The CDR3 DNA is TGTGCCATCAGCGAATCTGGACAGATCATCAGAACAGATACGCAGTATTTT. Protein sequence: CAISESGQIIRTDTQYF.